These 31 T cell receptor beta chains came from one sample sequenced in a study of PD-1 blockade in classical Hodgkin lymphoma. Documented time point: newly diagnosed, previously untreated cHL patient sample. Clones were sequenced by immunoSEQ multiplex PCR, and TCRdb holds only the in-frame ones, with some missing. The sample includes 70,000 or so clones, approximately 93% of them seen just once. Sequencing was performed on peripheral blood mononuclear cells (PBMCs). These receptors were collected from a human donor with classical Hodgkin lymphoma.

The chain carries TRBV10-3 and TRBJ1-5; 7 bases fit TRBD1. The CDR3 extends over 15 amino acids. The germline CDR1 and CDR2 sequences are ENHRY and SYGVKD. J gave up 0 bases and V 6 bases, and 5 bases lay outside the gene matches. DNA for the CDR3: TGTGCCATCAGAAAAGGGACAGATAGCAATCAGCCCCAGCATTTT. Its protein product is CAIRKGTDSNQPQHF.

This rearrangement joins TRBV6-5 to TRBJ2-7; maybe TRBD2 (5 bases). CDR3 length: 13 amino acids. Deletions cut 8 bases from V and 3 bases from J, with 14 bases between. Germline V lookup: CDR1 MNHEY, CDR2 SVGAGI. For the CDR3, the DNA is TGTGCCAGCGGGGAGCGCTACTACTACGAGCAGTACTTC. Residues: CASGERYYYEQYF.

The chain has TRBV7-8 and TRBJ2-2; a weak D match, TRBD2 (5 bases). Trimming took 6 bases from V and 0 from J, leaving 11 bases between them. Germline CDR1 and CDR2: SGHVS and FQNEAQ. CDR3 size: 15 residues. CDR3 sequence reads: CASRFGNANTGELFF. CDR3 nucleotides: TGTGCCAGCAGGTTCGGGAATGCGAACACCGGGGAGCTGTTTTTT. The full variable domain, its missing parts supplied by reference TRBV7-8 and TRBJ2-2, is GAGVSQSPRYKVAKRGQDVALRCDPISGHVSLFWYQQALGQGPEFLTYFQNEAQLDKSGLPSDRFFAERPEGSVSTLKIQRTQQEDSAVYLCASRFGNANTGELFFGEGSRLTVL.

Only a few counts were recorded for this clone. The genes are TRBV14 and TRBJ1-3; 10 bases agree with TRBD1. Germline loops: CDR1 SGHDN, CDR2 FVKESK. CDR3 length: 18 residues. J was trimmed by 4 bases and V by 4 bases; bases with no gene match: 13. This CDR3 is CASSPYRTGGNLGNTIYF. The DNA for the CDR3 is TGTGCCAGCAGCCCCTATCGGACAGGGGGTAATCTCGGAAACACCATATATTTT.

The rearrangement links TRBV7-2 to TRBJ1-2, with D maybe TRBD1 (6 bases). CDR3 size: 15 residues. Germline CDR1 and CDR2: SGHTA and FQGNSA. The ends were cut back, 4 bases at V and 2 bases at J, with 14 bases in the middle. The DNA of the CDR3 is TGTGCCAGCAGCTACCTGACAGGCCTAAACTATGGCTACACCTTC. Translated, it gives CASSYLTGLNYGYTF. The full variable domain, rest sourced from reference TRBV7-2 and TRBJ1-2, is GAGVSQSPSNKVTEKGKDVELRCDPISGHTALYWYRQSLGQGLEFLIYFQGNSAPDKSGLPSDRFSAERTGGSVSTLTIQRTQQEDSAVYLCASSYLTGLNYGYTFGSGTRLTVV.

The V and J genes are TRBV6-4 and TRBJ1-1, with unresolved D. CDR3 length: 14 amino acids. Germline lookup yields CDR1 MRHNA and CDR2 SNTAGT. V was trimmed by 2 bases and J by 1 base, leaving 8 bases between them. The CDR3 protein is CASSDGPKNTEAFF. As DNA, the CDR3 is TGTGCCAGCAGTGACGGACCGAAGAACACTGAAGCTTTCTTT.

The chain has TRBV7-7 and TRBJ2-5; 12 positions match TRBD2. This CDR3 contains 14 residues. V lost 5 bases, J lost 4 bases, and 2 bases stayed unmatched. Germline assignment: CDR1 SSHAT and CDR2 FNYEAQ (reference sequence). The CDR3 loop is CASSLGLAGETQYF. The CDR3 nucleotides are TGTGCCAGCAGCCTGGGACTAGCGGGAGAGACCCAGTACTTC.

This chain joins TRBV9 and TRBJ1-3; 8 bases agree with TRBD1. CDR1 is SGDLS, CDR2 YYNGEE, per germline. The CDR3 extends over 13 amino acids. V lost 5 bases to trimming and J lost 3 bases; unmatched junction nucleotides: 1. CDR3 nucleotide sequence: TGTGCCAGCAGTGGACAGGGTGGAAACACCATATATTTT. The encoded protein is CASSGQGGNTIYF.

The chain couples TRBV19 to TRBJ2-5, with D possibly TRBD2 on 6 matching bases. V lost 9 bases to trimming and J lost 5 bases, with 13 bases between them. Germline CDR1 and CDR2: LNHDA and SQIVND (reference sequence). There are 12 residues in the CDR3. CDR3 in DNA: TGTGCCAGCGGGGACTCCCTGGAGACCCAGTACTTC. Its translation: CASGDSLETQYF. Supplemented by reference TRBV19 and TRBJ2-5, the full variable domain reads DGGITQSPKYLFRKEGQNVTLSCEQNLNHDAMYWYRQDPGQGLRLIYYSQIVNDFQKGDIAEGYSVSREKKESFPLTVTSAQKNPTAFYLCASGDSLETQYFGPGTRLLVL.

The chain employs TRBV6-5 and TRBJ2-7; possibly TRBD1 for D (6 bases). The CDR3 runs 14 residues. Germline V gene lookup returns CDR1 MNHEY and CDR2 SVGAGI. V dropped 6 bases and J dropped 7 bases, with 19 bases sitting between them. CDR3 amino acids: CASSQQGATREQYF. As DNA, the CDR3 is TGTGCCAGCAGCCAACAGGGTGCGACACGGGAGCAGTACTTC.

The V and J genes are TRBV7-3 and TRBJ2-1; 9 bases fit TRBD2. Germline-derived CDR1 and CDR2 are SGHTA and FQGTGA. The junction had 6 bases not matched to a gene; V was cut back by 5 bases and J by 4 bases. This CDR3 region has 15 residues. This CDR3 reads CASSISGGLYNEQFF. The CDR3 region has the DNA TGTGCCAGCAGCATTAGCGGGGGACTATACAATGAGCAGTTCTTC.

This chain joins TRBV29-1 and TRBJ2-3; a possible D gene is TRBD1 (5 bases). The CDR3 covers 16 residues. V was shortened by 6 bases and J by 2 bases, with 21 bases between the two germline ends. Germline CDR1 reads SQVTM; CDR2 reads ANQGSEA. The CDR3 coding sequence is TGCAGCGTGGGCCCTGGGCAGGGATTCTTCACAGATACGCAGTATTTT. The encoded protein is CSVGPGQGFFTDTQYF.

The J gene is TRBJ1-1, the V gene TRBV7-9; D gene ambiguous. In germline, CDR1 is SEHNR, CDR2 FQNEAQ (reference sequence). The CDR3 has 14 amino acids. V lost 3 bases, J lost 1 base, and 9 bases lay in between. CDR3 nucleotide sequence: TGTGCCAGCAGCTTCGGGAGGGAGAACACTGAAGCTTTCTTT. It encodes CASSFGRENTEAFF.

The V and J genes are TRBV7-2 and TRBJ1-5, with 9 bases lining up with TRBD1. CDR1 and CDR2 (germline): SGHTA, FQGNSA. The ends lost 7 bases at V and 5 bases at J; junction bases unmatched: 9. CDR3 length: 15 amino acids. The CDR3 protein is CASTRDRAPHQPQHF. CDR3 nucleotides: TGTGCCAGCACCCGGGACAGGGCCCCCCATCAGCCCCAGCATTTT.

The table lists this clone with a count of one. The junction does not match germline at one end; this may be a read error. The rearrangement joins TRBV10-3 to TRBJ2-5; D possibly corresponds to TRBD2 (6 bases). The CDR3 contains 16 residues. The V gene's germline CDR1 is ENHRY and CDR2 SYGVKD. CDR3 in amino acids: CATSPFLGGAQETQYF. DNA of the CDR3: TGTGCCACCAGTCCATTTCTGGGAGGAGCCCAAGAGACCCAGTACTTC.

The chain couples TRBV6-5 to TRBJ2-2, with 7 bases fitting TRBD1. After removal of 10 bases from V and 2 bases from J, the junction contained 4 bases not matched to a gene. CDR3 size: 13 residues. Germline V gives CDR1 MNHEY, CDR2 SVGAGI. The CDR3 loop is CATRDRNTGELFF. CDR3 nucleotide sequence: TGTGCCACCCGGGACAGAAACACCGGGGAGCTGTTTTTT.

This chain connects TRBV5-1 to TRBJ1-4, with a tentative D call TRBD1 (6 bases). This CDR3 spans 14 amino acids. The V end was cut by 4 bases, the J end by 5 bases, with 12 bases between. The germline V gene has CDR1 SGHRS and CDR2 YFSETQ. The CDR3 reads CASSPGGANEKLFF. The CDR3 nucleotides are TGCGCCAGCAGCCCCGGGGGGGCGAATGAAAAACTGTTTTTT.

This clone has a single count. The chain recombines TRBV11-2 with TRBJ1-4, with no clear D. Germline CDR1 is SGHAT and CDR2 is FQNNGV. The CDR3 length is 12 residues. V lost 5 bases to trimming and J lost 7 bases, with 8 bases between them. The CDR3 bases are TGTGCCAGCAGCCTCACGTCTGAAAAACTGTTTTTT. Translating it yields CASSLTSEKLFF.

This clone was counted a single time. The chain combines TRBV7-6 with TRBJ1-1; perhaps TRBD1 as D (5 bases). CDR1 is SGHVS, CDR2 FNYEAQ, per germline. V was shortened by 0 bases and J by 5 bases, with 22 bases between the two germline ends. This CDR3 spans 18 amino acids. CDR3 coding DNA: TGTGCCAGCAGCTTAGCGGCTAGGGGAGTAAGGCCGGGGACTGAAGCTTTCTTT. Translated, it gives CASSLAARGVRPGTEAFF.

For the CDR3, the DNA is TGTGCCAGCAGCGAGCAGGAGACCCAGTACTTC. The encoded protein is CASSEQETQYF. This sequence joins TRBV7-9 and TRBJ2-5, with D unresolved. Germline V gene sequence: CDR1 SEHNR, CDR2 FQNEAQ (reference sequence). This CDR3 has 11 residues. V lost 5 bases and J lost 5, with 6 bases in between.

This chain uses TRBV10-3 with TRBJ2-2; TRBD1 matches at 11 bases. The CDR3 totals 16 residues. The ends lost 5 bases at V and 7 bases at J; junction bases unmatched: 9. Germline CDR1 and CDR2: ENHRY and SYGVKD. CDR3 bases: TGTGCCATCAGTACCGGGACAGGGGGAGATCGCGGGGAGCTGTTTTTT. It codes for CAISTGTGGDRGELFF.

J is TRBJ2-2 and V is TRBV7-9; a possible D gene is TRBD1 (6 bases). The CDR3 is 16 residues long. Germline V gene data show CDR1 as SEHNR and CDR2 as FQNEAQ (reference sequence). The V gene lost 7 bases and the J gene lost 0 bases, with 15 bases spanning the gap. Here the CDR3 DNA reads TGTGCCAGCAAGGCCCCAGGGGAGCCGAACACCGGGGAGCTGTTTTTT. Translation gives CASKAPGEPNTGELFF.

In DNA, the CDR3 is TGTGCCAGCAGCTTAAGATGGGGTGAAAAGAACGAGCAGTACTTC. Amino acid sequence: CASSLRWGEKNEQYF. The chain joins TRBV7-7 to TRBJ2-7, with unresolved D. Germline V lookup: CDR1 SSHAT, CDR2 FNYEAQ (reference sequence). Trimming removed 2 bases at V and 5 bases at J, with 16 bases between. CDR3 length: 15 residues.

The count of this clone is one. The chain combines TRBV5-1 with TRBJ1-1; the D is unclear. This CDR3 region has 16 residues. Germline V gene data show CDR1 as SGHRS and CDR2 as YFSETQ. V was cut by 0 bases and J by 1 base, with 13 bases left in between. CDR3 residues: CASSLELNPPNTEAFF. CDR3 coding DNA: TGCGCCAGCAGCTTGGAACTAAATCCTCCGAACACTGAAGCTTTCTTT.

The rearrangement uses TRBV7-2 and TRBJ2-7; TRBD2 aligns across 13 bases. J was trimmed by 2 bases and V by 5 bases; bases with no gene match: 3. Germline loops: CDR1 SGHTA, CDR2 FQGNSA. The CDR3 consists of 15 residues. CDR3 nucleotide sequence: TGTGCCAGCAGCCGCGGACTAGCGGGAGCCTACGAGCAGTACTTC. Amino acids: CASSRGLAGAYEQYF.

This chain connects TRBV11-2 to TRBJ2-3, with D unclear. The germline V and J ends were trimmed by 0 bases and 2 bases, with 6 bases remaining between them. The germline CDR1 and CDR2 sequences are SGHAT and FQNNGV. The CDR3 is made up of 14 amino acids. The CDR3 DNA sequence: TGTGCCAGCAGCTTAGAGACTCCCACAGATACGCAGTATTTT. Protein: CASSLETPTDTQYF.

The chain couples TRBV27 to TRBJ1-2; 8 bases line up with TRBD1. Germline loops: CDR1 MNHEY, CDR2 SMNVEV (reference sequence). Trimming took 5 bases from V and 4 from J; bases not matched to a gene: 12. The CDR3 runs 16 residues. CDR3 in amino acids: CASSPTGAIFRYGYTF. CDR3 bases: TGTGCCAGCAGTCCGACAGGGGCAATTTTTCGCTATGGCTACACCTTC.

This chain links TRBV19 with TRBJ1-1; tentative D call: TRBD1 (6 bases). CDR3 length equals 13 residues. CDR1 LNHDA and CDR2 SQIVND come from the germline V gene (reference sequence). Deletions cut 11 bases from V and 4 bases from J, with 17 bases between. The CDR3 DNA sequence: TGTGCCTCGCAACAGGGCGAGAGCACTGAAGCTTTCTTT. Translation gives CASQQGESTEAFF.

V usage is TRBV2 and J usage is TRBJ2-7; 8 positions agree with TRBD1. V trimming: 10 bases; J trimming: 0 bases; junction bases outside the gene matches: 8. CDR1 SNHLY and CDR2 FYNNEI come from the germline V gene. The CDR3 extends over 14 amino acids. The CDR3 DNA reads TGTGCCATCTCAATTGGACAGGGCTCCTACGAGCAGTACTTC. The encoded protein is CAISIGQGSYEQYF.

Only one count was recorded for this clone. V is TRBV2 and J is TRBJ1-4; D might be TRBD1 (6 bases). CDR1 and CDR2 (germline): SNHLY, FYNNEI. The CDR3 runs to 14 residues. V lost 3 bases and J lost 8, with 13 bases in between. The CDR3 region has the DNA TGTGCCAGCAGTGACGGGCAGGGGTACGAAAAACTGTTTTTT. Its translation is CASSDGQGYEKLFF.

The chain recombines TRBV18 with TRBJ2-7; TRBD2 aligns across 10 bases. From germline, CDR1 is KGHSH and CDR2 LQKENI. The CDR3 is 14 amino acids. V was pared by 4 bases and J by 2 bases, with 2 bases of the junction left unmatched. In DNA, the CDR3 is TGTGCCAGCTCACGGGGACTAGCGACCTACGAGCAGTACTTC. Residues: CASSRGLATYEQYF.